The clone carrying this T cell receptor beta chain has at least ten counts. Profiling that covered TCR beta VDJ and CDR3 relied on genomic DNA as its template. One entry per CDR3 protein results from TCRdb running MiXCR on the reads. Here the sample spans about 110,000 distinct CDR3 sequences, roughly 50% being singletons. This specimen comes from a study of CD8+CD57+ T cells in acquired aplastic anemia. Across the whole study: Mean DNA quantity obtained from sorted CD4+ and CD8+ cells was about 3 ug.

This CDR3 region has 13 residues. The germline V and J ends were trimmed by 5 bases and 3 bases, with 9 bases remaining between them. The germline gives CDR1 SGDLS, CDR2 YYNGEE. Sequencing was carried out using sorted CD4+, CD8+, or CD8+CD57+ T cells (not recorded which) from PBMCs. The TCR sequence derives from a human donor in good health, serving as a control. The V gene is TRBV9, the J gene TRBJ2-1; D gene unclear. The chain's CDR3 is CASRGSNYNEQFF. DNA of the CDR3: TGTGCCAGCAGGGGGTCAAACTACAATGAGCAGTTCTTC.